This is a list of T cell receptor beta chains from one sample in a study of cytomegalovirus exposure and HLA in healthy donors. Profiling relied on immunoSEQ multiplex PCR, and the TCRdb table lists in-frame clones only, not all of them. The data show around 200,000 clones, 60% to 85% seen once. The sample comprised PBMCs. The receptors were sampled from a male donor in good health and CMV-seronegative. Both conserved end residues are part of each CDR3. Each record gives: clone size, D gene, J gene, V gene, CDR3 protein, CDR3 DNA. A D gene is named only where the DNA matches it firmly. Rows give clone size only sometimes, using once, few, many, or a class for an expanded clone.

.,TRBD1,TRBJ1-2,TRBV7-2,CASSHGTGNYGYTF,TGTGCCAGCAGCCATGGGACAGGGAACTATGGCTACACCTTC
few,TRBD1,TRBJ2-5,TRBV2,CASKGDRAQETQYF,TGTGCCAGCAAAGGGGACAGGGCCCAAGAGACCCAGTACTTC
.,TRBD2,TRBJ2-1,TRBV30,CAWKGDYYNEQFF,TGTGCCTGGAAAGGGGACTATTACAATGAGCAGTTCTTC
.,TRBD1,TRBJ1-5,TRBV6-1,CASSGDRVDQPQHF,TGTGCCAGCAGTGGGGACAGGGTGGATCAGCCCCAGCATTTT
.,.,TRBJ2-2,TRBV28,CASSRPWGEKIGELFF,TGTGCCAGCAGTCGCCCTTGGGGGGAGAAGATCGGGGAGCTGTTTTTT
once,TRBD2,TRBJ2-2,TRBV9,CASSVGLAATGELFF,TGTGCCAGCAGCGTAGGTCTAGCGGCCACCGGGGAGCTGTTTTTT
.,.,TRBJ1-5,TRBV6-5,CASSDFQGYQPQHF,TGTGCCAGCAGTGACTTCCAGGGGTATCAGCCCCAGCATTTT
.,TRBD1,TRBJ1-6,TRBV6-5,CASSSADRGLSPLHF,TGTGCCAGCAGTTCCGCCGACAGGGGGCTTTCACCCCTCCACTTT
.,.,TRBJ2-3,TRBV7-3,CASSLRGTSTDTQYF,TGTGCCAGCAGCTTAAGAGGAACCAGCACAGATACGCAGTATTTT
few,.,TRBJ2-5,TRBV2,CASSVERTSQETQYF,TGTGCCAGCAGTGTCGAGCGGACCTCCCAAGAGACCCAGTACTTC
.,.,TRBJ1-2,TRBV28,CASNPPQGGLYGYTF,TGTGCCAGCAACCCCCCCCAGGGAGGGCTCTATGGCTACACCTTC
few,.,TRBJ2-2,TRBV2,CASQRTGELFF,TGTGCCAGCCAGCGGACCGGGGAGCTGTTTTTT
.,TRBD1,TRBJ1-5,TRBV10-3,CAISETTGGWQPQHF,TGTGCCATCAGTGAGACGACAGGGGGCTGGCAGCCCCAGCATTTT
.,.,TRBJ1-1,TRBV5-1,CASSRDNMNTEAFF,TGCGCCAGCAGTCGGGACAACATGAACACTGAAGCTTTCTTT
.,TRBD2,TRBJ2-1,TRBV7-3,CASSLTQASGSFNEQFF,TGTGCCAGCAGCTTAACGCAGGCTAGCGGGAGTTTTAATGAGCAGTTCTTC
.,.,TRBJ1-2,TRBV18,CASSPSTENYGYTF,TGTGCCAGCTCACCGTCGACAGAGAACTATGGCTACACCTTC
.,.,TRBJ1-3,TRBV7-3,CASSRTGENTIYF,TGTGCCAGCAGCCGGACTGGCGAAAACACCATATATTTT
.,.,TRBJ1-5,TRBV19,CASSPRQGNQPQHF,TGTGCCAGTAGTCCCCGCCAGGGAAATCAGCCCCAGCATTTT
.,.,TRBJ1-2,TRBV30,CAWSPGIGYGYTF,TGTGCCTGGAGTCCGGGGATAGGCTATGGCTACACCTTC
.,TRBD2,TRBJ2-3,TRBV4-3,CASSPPGAGYTSDTQYF,TGCGCCAGCAGCCCACCGGGAGCGGGATATACCTCCGATACGCAGTATTTT
few,.,TRBJ2-1,TRBV4-1,CASSQGQEYNEQFF,TGCGCCAGCAGCCAAGGACAGGAGTACAATGAGCAGTTCTTC
.,.,TRBJ2-1,TRBV6-1,CASREKRLGEQFF,TGTGCCAGCAGGGAAAAGCGGCTAGGCGAGCAGTTCTTC
.,.,TRBJ2-6,TRBV7-3,CASSHPTEISGANVLTF,TGTGCCAGCAGCCACCCCACAGAGATCTCTGGGGCCAACGTCCTGACTTTC
.,TRBD2,TRBJ2-1,TRBV6-1,CASSEAEGGYNEQFF,TGTGCCAGCAGTGAAGCGGAGGGAGGGTACAATGAGCAGTTCTTC
once,.,TRBJ1-1,TRBV27,CASSSYFGRGTEAFF,TGTGCCAGCAGTTCCTACTTCGGTCGGGGCACTGAAGCTTTCTTT
.,.,TRBJ1-1,TRBV6-5,CASKATGNTEAFF,TGTGCCAGCAAGGCGACGGGGAACACTGAAGCTTTCTTT